This T cell receptor beta chain came from a study of blood T cell repertoires in COVID-19. This CDR3 is built from 14 residues. Trimming cost V 6 bases and J 3 bases, with 15 bases left between them. Germline loops: CDR1 MNHEY, CDR2 SVGAGI. Some clones are missing from TCRdb's copy, which holds only in-frame ones; the method was immunoSEQ multiplex PCR. The table has approximately 190,000 clones, over 80% seen once; the top ten hold about 6%. This receptor was identified in a middle-aged woman with acute or convalescent COVID-19. The source material was peripheral blood. This chain links TRBV6-5 with TRBJ2-7, with no clear D. The CDR3 loop is CASSPSYSDYEQYF. DNA for the CDR3: TGTGCCAGCAGCCCGAGTTATTCCGACTACGAGCAGTACTTC.